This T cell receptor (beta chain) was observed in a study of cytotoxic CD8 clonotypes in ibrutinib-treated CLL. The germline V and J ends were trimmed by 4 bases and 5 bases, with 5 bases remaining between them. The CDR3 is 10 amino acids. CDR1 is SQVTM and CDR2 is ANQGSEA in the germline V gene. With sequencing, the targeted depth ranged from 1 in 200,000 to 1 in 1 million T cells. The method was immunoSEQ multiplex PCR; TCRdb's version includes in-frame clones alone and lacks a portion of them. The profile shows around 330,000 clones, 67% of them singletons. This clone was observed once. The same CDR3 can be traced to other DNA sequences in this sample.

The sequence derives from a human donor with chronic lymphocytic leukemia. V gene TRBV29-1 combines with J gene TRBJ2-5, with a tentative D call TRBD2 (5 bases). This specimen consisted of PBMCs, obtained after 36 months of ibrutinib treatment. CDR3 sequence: CSVGEETQYF. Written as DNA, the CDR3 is TGCAGCGTTGGGGAGGAGACCCAGTACTTC.